The clone carrying this T cell receptor beta chain showed up just once. The entry originates in a study of blood T cell repertoires in COVID-19. Study-wide background: Some COVID-19 samples were acute and others convalescent; all came from the United States, Italy and Spain. PBMCs, B-cell-depleted T cells, or T cells were the source of the cDNA or gDNA that made up the material.

Trimming took off 4 bases at V and 1 base at J, with 8 bases between the two ends. This CDR3 spans 14 amino acids. Per germline, CDR1 SNHLY and CDR2 FYNNEI. Sequencing used immunoSEQ multiplex PCR; TCRdb keeps in-frame clones, though not all of them. This sample has some 78,000 clones, with approximately 91% found just once. The sequenced material came from peripheral blood. The clonotype comes from a man between 65 and 85 years old with active or convalescent COVID-19. The genes are TRBV2 and TRBJ2-1; the D is unclear. CDR3 residues: CASSVVESYNEQFF. CDR3 DNA sequence: TGTGCCAGCAGTGTAGTAGAATCCTACAATGAGCAGTTCTTC.